This T cell receptor (beta chain) was documented in a study of regulatory T cells in long-lasting Graves disease. The study's findings and limits: A greater number of public clonotypes (2,741) was shared by persistent patients than by new patients (over 900). Persistent disease preferred TRBV28, TRBJ1-2 and TRBJ2-5; new disease, TRBV20-1 and TRBJ2-1.

The sample's time point: newly diagnosed GD, antithyroid drugs for less than 3 months. RNA from PBMCs was the source of the TCR library. A blood draw put 8.5 to 10 milliliters of peripheral blood into EDTA tubes. This clonotype was seen more than once but under ten times. Its antigen is unidentified. In germline, CDR1 is DFQATT, CDR2 SNEGSKA (reference sequence). This CDR3 is 21 amino acids long. V was trimmed by 0 bases and J by 2 bases, leaving 30 bases between them. In building TCR beta libraries, iRepertoire HTBI primers were used together with Arm-PCR of CDR3 regions. TCRdb independently ran MiXCR on the multiplex PCR reads; one entry per CDR3 protein. The sample includes hundreds of thousands of distinct CDR3 sequences, 15% to 19% of them seen just once.

This sequence joins TRBV20-1 and TRBJ2-3; D possibly corresponds to TRBD2 (5 bases). The sequence came from a female donor with Graves disease. Here the sequenced sample was peripheral blood mononuclear cells (PBMCs), taken at new diagnosis, from a patient treated with antithyroid drugs. The CDR3 DNA follows: TGCAGTGCTAGAGATTTTCCCATTGGCGACTACGACCATCTATTCACAGATACGCAGTATTTT. It translates to CSARDFPIGDYDHLFTDTQYF.